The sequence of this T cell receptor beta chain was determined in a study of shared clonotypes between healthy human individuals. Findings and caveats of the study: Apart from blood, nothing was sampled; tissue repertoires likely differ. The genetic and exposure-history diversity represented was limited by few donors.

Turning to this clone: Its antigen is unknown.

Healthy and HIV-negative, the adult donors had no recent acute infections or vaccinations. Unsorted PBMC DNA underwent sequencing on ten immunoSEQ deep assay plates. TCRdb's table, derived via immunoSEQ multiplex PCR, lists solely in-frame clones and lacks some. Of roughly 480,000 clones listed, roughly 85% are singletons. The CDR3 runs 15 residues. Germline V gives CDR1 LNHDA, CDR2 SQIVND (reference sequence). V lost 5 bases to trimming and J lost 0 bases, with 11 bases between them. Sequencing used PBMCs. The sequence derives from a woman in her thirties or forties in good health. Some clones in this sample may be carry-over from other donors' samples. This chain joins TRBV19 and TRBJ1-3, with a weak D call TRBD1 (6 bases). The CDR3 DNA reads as TGTGCCAGTAGTGCCAACAGGGACTCTGGAAACACCATATATTTT. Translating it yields CASSANRDSGNTIYF.